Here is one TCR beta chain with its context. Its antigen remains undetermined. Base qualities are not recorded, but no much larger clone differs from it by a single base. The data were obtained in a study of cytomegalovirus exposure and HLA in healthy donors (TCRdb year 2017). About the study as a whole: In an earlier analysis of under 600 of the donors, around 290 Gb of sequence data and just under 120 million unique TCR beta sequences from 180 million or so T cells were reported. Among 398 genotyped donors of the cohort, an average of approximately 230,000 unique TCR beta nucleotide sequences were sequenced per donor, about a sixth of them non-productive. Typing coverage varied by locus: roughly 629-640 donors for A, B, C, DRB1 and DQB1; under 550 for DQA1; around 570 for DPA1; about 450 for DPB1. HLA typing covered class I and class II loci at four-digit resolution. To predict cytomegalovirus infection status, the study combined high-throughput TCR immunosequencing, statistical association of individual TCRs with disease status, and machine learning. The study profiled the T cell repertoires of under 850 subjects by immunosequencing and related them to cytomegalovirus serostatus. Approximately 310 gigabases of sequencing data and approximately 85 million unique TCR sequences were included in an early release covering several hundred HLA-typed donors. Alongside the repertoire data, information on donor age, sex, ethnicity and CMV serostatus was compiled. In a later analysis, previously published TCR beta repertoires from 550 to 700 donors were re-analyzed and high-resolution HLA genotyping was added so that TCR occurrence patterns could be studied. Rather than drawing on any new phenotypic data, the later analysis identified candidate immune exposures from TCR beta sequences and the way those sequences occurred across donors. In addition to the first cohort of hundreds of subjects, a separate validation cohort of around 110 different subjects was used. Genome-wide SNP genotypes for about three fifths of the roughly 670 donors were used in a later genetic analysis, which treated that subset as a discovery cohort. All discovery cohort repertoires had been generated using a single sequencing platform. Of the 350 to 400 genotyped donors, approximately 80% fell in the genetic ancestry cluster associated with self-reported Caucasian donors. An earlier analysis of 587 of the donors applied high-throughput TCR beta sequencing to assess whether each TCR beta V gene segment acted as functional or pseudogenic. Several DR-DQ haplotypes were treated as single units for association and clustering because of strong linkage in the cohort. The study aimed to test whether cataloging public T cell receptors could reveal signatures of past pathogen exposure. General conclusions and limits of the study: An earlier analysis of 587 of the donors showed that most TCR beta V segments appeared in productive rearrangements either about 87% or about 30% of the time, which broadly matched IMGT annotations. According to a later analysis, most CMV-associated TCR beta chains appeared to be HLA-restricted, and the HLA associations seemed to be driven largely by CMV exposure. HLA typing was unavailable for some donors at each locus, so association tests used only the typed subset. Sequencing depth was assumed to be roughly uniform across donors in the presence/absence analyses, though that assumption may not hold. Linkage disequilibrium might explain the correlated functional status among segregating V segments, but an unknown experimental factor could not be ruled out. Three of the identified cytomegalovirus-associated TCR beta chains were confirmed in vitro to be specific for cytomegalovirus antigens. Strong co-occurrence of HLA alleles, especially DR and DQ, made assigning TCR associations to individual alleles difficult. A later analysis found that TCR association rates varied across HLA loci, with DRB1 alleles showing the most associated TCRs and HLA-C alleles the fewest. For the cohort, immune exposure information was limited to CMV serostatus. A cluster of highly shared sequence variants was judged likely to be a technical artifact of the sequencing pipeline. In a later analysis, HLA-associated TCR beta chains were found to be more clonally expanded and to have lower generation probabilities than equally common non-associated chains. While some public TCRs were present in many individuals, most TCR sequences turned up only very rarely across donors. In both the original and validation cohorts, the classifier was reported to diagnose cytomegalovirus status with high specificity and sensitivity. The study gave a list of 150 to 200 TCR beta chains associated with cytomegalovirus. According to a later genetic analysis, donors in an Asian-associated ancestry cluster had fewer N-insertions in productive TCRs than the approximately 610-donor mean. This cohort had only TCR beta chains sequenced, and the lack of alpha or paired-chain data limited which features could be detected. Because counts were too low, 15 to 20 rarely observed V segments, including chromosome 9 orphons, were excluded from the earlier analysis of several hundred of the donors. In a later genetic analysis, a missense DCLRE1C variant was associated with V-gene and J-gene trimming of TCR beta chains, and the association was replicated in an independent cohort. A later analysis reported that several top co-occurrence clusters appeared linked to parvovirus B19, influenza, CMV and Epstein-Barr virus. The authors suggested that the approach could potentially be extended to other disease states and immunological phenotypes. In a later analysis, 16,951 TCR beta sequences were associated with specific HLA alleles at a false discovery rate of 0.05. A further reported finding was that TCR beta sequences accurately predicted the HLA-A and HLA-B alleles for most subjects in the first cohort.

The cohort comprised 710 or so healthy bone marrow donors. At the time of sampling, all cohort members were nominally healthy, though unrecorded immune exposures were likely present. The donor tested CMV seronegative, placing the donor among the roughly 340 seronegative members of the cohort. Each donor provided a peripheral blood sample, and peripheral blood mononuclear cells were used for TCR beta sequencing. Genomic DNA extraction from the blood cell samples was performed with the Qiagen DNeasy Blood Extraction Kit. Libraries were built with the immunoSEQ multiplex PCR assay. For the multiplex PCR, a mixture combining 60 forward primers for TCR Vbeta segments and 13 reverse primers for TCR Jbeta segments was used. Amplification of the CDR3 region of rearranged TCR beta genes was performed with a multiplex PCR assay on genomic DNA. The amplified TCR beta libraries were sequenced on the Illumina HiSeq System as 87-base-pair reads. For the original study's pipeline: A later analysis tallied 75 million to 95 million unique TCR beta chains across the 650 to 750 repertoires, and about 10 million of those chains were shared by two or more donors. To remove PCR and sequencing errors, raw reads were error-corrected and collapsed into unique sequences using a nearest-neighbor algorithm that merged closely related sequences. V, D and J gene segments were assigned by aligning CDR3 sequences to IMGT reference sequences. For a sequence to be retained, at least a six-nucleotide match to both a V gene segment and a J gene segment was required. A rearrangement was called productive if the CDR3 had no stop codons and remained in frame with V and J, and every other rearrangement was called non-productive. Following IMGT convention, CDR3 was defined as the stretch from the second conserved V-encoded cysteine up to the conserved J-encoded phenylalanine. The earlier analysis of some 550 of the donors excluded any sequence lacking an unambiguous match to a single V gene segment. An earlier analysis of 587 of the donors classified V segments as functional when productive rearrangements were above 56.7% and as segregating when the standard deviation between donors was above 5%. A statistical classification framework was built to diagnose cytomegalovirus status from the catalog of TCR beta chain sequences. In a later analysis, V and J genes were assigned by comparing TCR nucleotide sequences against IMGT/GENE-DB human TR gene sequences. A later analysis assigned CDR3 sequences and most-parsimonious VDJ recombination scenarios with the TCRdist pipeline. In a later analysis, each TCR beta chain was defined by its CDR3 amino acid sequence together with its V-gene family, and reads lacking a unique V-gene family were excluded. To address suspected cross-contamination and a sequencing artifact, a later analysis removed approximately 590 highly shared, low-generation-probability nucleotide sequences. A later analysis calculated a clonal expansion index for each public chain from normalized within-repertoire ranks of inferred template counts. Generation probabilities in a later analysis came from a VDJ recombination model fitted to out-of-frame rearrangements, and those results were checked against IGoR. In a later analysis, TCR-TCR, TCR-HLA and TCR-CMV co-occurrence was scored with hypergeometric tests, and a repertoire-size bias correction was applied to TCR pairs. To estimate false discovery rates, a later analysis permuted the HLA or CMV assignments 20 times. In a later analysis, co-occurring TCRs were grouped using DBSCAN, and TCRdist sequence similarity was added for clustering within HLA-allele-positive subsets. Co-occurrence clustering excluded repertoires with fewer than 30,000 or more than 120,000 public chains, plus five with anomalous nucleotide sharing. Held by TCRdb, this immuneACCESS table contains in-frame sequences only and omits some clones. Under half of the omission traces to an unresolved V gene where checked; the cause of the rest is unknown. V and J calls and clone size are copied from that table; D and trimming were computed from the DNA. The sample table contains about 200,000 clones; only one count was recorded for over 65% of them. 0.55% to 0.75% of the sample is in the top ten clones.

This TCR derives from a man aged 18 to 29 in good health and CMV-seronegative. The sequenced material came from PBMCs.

The nucleotide sequence reads as follows: TGTGCCAGCAGCTTGTTCGGCTCAGGGGGCGTCAAAAACATTCAGTACTTC. Its protein reads: CASSLFGSGGVKNIQYF. This chain joins TRBV13 to TRBJ2-4; TRBD1 fits 8 bases in the junction. From V the trimming removes 3 bases and from J it removes 3 bases, while the gene matches leave 10 bases of the junction unaccounted for. CDR1 PRHDT and CDR2 FYEKMQ are derived from the germline V gene (reference sequence). The CDR3 contains 17 residues, cysteine and phenylalanine counted. The CDR3 DNA has 51 bases and is translated from base 1.